The 27 T cell receptor beta chains presented below share a single source sample, sequenced in a study of PD-L1 blockade in urothelial cancer. Profiling relied on immunoSEQ multiplex PCR, and the TCRdb table lists in-frame clones only, not all of them. The repertoire consists of 70,000 to 75,000 clones, with around four fifths occurring once and the leading ten covering 4% to 6%. Material: PBMCs, obtained around atezolizumab (anti-PD-L1) treatment. The source is a man between 65 and 79 years old with urothelial cancer.

The chain joins TRBV5-1 to TRBJ2-6, with 7 bases lining up with TRBD1. The CDR3 contains 17 residues. The V segment lost 1 base and the J segment 2 bases; nucleotides outside the gene matches: 6. Looked up from germline, CDR1 is SGHRS and CDR2 is YFSETQ. The CDR3, as DNA: TGCGCCAGCAGCTTGACAGGGGCGAGGACTGGGGCCAACGTCCTGACTTTC. Protein: CASSLTGARTGANVLTF.

V and J are TRBV5-4 and TRBJ2-1; possible D gene TRBD2, 7 bases. CDR1 SGHNT and CDR2 YYREEE come from the germline V gene (reference sequence). V shed 4 bases and J shed 4 bases, with 15 bases lying between them. The length of the CDR3 is 15 residues. The CDR3 nucleotides are TGTGCCAGCAGCCCTGGACTAGGGGGGTACAATGAGCAGTTCTTC. Protein product: CASSPGLGGYNEQFF.

The chain uses TRBV29-1 and TRBJ2-7, with D uncertain. The CDR3 runs to 12 residues. In germline, CDR1 is SQVTM, CDR2 ANQGSEA. V was clipped by 6 bases and J by 1 base, with 10 bases between them. The DNA of the CDR3 is TGCAGCGTAAAAGACATGTCCTACGAGCAGTACTTC. Translated: CSVKDMSYEQYF.

The chain joins TRBV29-1 to TRBJ2-3; the D gene is possibly TRBD1 (7 bases). V lost 6 bases and J lost 1, with 14 bases in between. The CDR3 sequence is 14 residues long. Germline-derived CDR1 and CDR2 are SQVTM and ANQGSEA. CDR3 coding DNA: TGCAGCGTGAACAGGGGAGGTGGCACAGATACGCAGTATTTT. It specifies CSVNRGGGTDTQYF.

This clone was seen only a few times. The J gene is TRBJ2-5, the V gene TRBV6-1; D may be TRBD2 (5 bases). V gave up 1 base and J gave up 1 base, with 13 bases separating them. Germline CDR1 reads MNHNS; CDR2 reads SASEGT. The CDR3 totals 16 residues. The DNA for the CDR3 is TGTGCCAGCAGTGAAGGGCTTCGGAGCGGCCAAGAGACCCAGTACTTC. Protein product: CASSEGLRSGQETQYF.

Only a few counts were recorded for this clone. V gene TRBV6-1 combines with J gene TRBJ2-7, with D unclear. The CDR3 loop spans 15 amino acids. Germline V gene sequence: CDR1 MNHNS, CDR2 SASEGT. V was pared by 4 bases and J by 0 bases, with 13 bases between. This CDR3 is CASSALIGSSYEQYF. The CDR3 nucleotides read TGTGCCAGCAGTGCCCTGATTGGTAGCTCCTACGAGCAGTACTTC.

The chain has TRBV2 and TRBJ2-1, with 7 positions matching TRBD2. CDR3 length: 16 amino acids. Trimming at V came to 7 bases and at J to 3 bases, leaving 12 bases not matched to a gene. Germline V lookup: CDR1 SNHLY, CDR2 FYNNEI. CDR3 sequence reads: CASNRGGRISYNEQFF. The CDR3 DNA is TGTGCCAGCAATCGGGGCGGGAGAATTAGCTACAATGAGCAGTTCTTC.

This rearrangement joins TRBV28 to TRBJ1-4; 9 nucleotides agree with TRBD1. The CDR3 length is 15 residues. Trimming removed 5 bases from V and 5 bases from J; junction bases left unmatched: 6. Per germline, CDR1 MDHEN and CDR2 SYDVKM. The CDR3 DNA follows: TGTGCCAGCAGTCCTGGAGACAGGGGGAATGAAAAACTGTTTTTT. Translated: CASSPGDRGNEKLFF.

J is TRBJ2-7 and V is TRBV7-9, with TRBD2 matching over 10 bases. This CDR3 is 14 amino acids long. Germline CDR1 is SEHNR and CDR2 is FQNEAQ (reference sequence). V gave up 5 bases and J gave up 3 bases; unmatched junction bases: 4. The DNA of the CDR3 is TGTGCCAGCAGCCGGGGGACTAGCGACTACGAGCAGTACTTC. This translates into CASSRGTSDYEQYF.

This clone was seen a single time. The rearrangement links TRBV28 to TRBJ1-1; D is unclear. The CDR3 loop spans 14 amino acids. Germline lookup yields CDR1 MDHEN and CDR2 SYDVKM. V lost 6 bases and J lost 1, with 12 bases in between. CDR3: CASSPWEGNTEAFF. The CDR3 DNA follows: TGTGCCAGCAGCCCGTGGGAGGGGAACACTGAAGCTTTCTTT.

This clone was seen more than once but under ten times. The V gene is TRBV27, the J gene TRBJ2-5; D remains unclear. The CDR3 spans 14 residues. Germline values: CDR1 MNHEY, CDR2 SMNVEV (reference sequence). The V gene lost 2 bases and the J gene lost 1 base, with 8 bases spanning the gap. CDR3: CASSLSPAQETQYF. Here the CDR3 DNA reads TGTGCCAGCAGTTTAAGCCCCGCCCAAGAGACCCAGTACTTC.

The chain couples TRBV6-1 to TRBJ2-1; the D gene is possibly TRBD2 (5 bases). CDR1 is MNHNS and CDR2 is SASEGT in the germline V gene. This CDR3 region has 15 residues. With 0 bases removed from V and 2 bases from J, the gap between germline ends came to 8 bases. This chain's CDR3 is CASSEAPAAYNEQFF. CDR3 bases: TGTGCCAGCAGTGAAGCCCCAGCGGCCTACAATGAGCAGTTCTTC.

The gene calls are TRBV18 and TRBJ2-7; the match to TRBD1 covers 9 bases. CDR3 size: 16 residues. CDR1 is KGHSH, CDR2 LQKENI, per germline. Trimming at V came to 4 bases and at J to 1 base, leaving 8 bases not matched to a gene. This chain's CDR3 is CASSQRRGQGSYEQYF. The CDR3 coding sequence is TGTGCCAGCTCACAAAGGCGGGGACAGGGTTCCTACGAGCAGTACTTC. Combining the CDR3 with reference TRBV18 and TRBJ2-7 gives the whole variable domain NAGVMQNPRHLVRRRGQEARLRCSPMKGHSHVYWYRQLPEEGLKFMVYLQKENIIDESGMPKERFSAEFPKEGPSILRIQQVVRGDSAAYFCASSQRRGQGSYEQYFGPGTRLTVT.

The chain combines TRBV9 with TRBJ2-1, with 9 nucleotides matching TRBD2. Germline CDR1 and CDR2: SGDLS and YYNGEE. Trimming cost V 0 bases and J 7 bases; bases outside gene matches: 8. This CDR3 contains 16 residues. The CDR3 is CASSVEEASGKNEQFF. In DNA, the CDR3 is TGTGCCAGCAGCGTAGAGGAGGCTAGCGGGAAGAATGAGCAGTTCTTC.

The chain employs TRBV12-2 and TRBJ2-7; TRBD1 is the table's D call and was not checked against the DNA. TRBV12-2 is assigned pseudogene status. The CDR3 extends over 16 amino acids. In DNA, the CDR3 is TGTGCAAGTCGCCAAAGCCCAGGGACAGGAGCCTACGAGCAGTACTTC. It codes for CASRQSPGTGAYEQYF.

The sample holds a few counts of this clone. The rearrangement links TRBV6-1 to TRBJ2-7; 7 bases agree with TRBD2. Germline V gene data show CDR1 as MNHNS and CDR2 as SASEGT. This CDR3 has 15 residues. Trimming at V came to 4 bases and at J to 2 bases, leaving 8 bases not matched to a gene. For the CDR3, the DNA is TGTGCCAGCAGTGGTAGTTCGGGGGGTACCTACGAGCAGTACTTC. This sequence encodes CASSGSSGGTYEQYF.

V is TRBV4-1 and J is TRBJ1-5; 7 bases fit TRBD1. CDR1 is MGHRA and CDR2 is YSYEKL in the germline V gene. CDR3 length: 15 residues. The J segment lost 3 bases and the V segment lost 1 base, leaving 3 bases of the junction unmatched. The CDR3 reads CASSQGGQYNQPQHF. CDR3 in DNA: TGCGCCAGCAGCCAAGGGGGACAGTACAATCAGCCCCAGCATTTT.

V usage is TRBV28 and J usage is TRBJ2-5, with no clear D. This CDR3 has 12 amino acids. The V end lost 5 bases, the J end lost 2 bases, and 6 bases lay between the germline ends. Germline assignment: CDR1 MDHEN and CDR2 SYDVKM. The CDR3, as DNA: TGTGCCAGCAGTCCCCGGCAAGAGACCCAGTACTTC. This translates into CASSPRQETQYF.

This chain links TRBV10-3 with TRBJ2-7; TRBD2 matches 12 bases. With 2 bases clipped from V and 4 bases from J, the junction kept 12 bases outside the gene matches. The CDR3 runs to 18 residues. In germline, CDR1 is ENHRY, CDR2 SYGVKD. The CDR3: CAISEGGLAGLGRYEQYF. CDR3 DNA: TGTGCCATCAGTGAGGGAGGACTAGCGGGGTTGGGGAGGTACGAGCAGTACTTC.

This chain uses TRBV21-1 with TRBJ2-7; TRBD1 was called by the table and not checked on the DNA. TRBV21-1 is marked as a pseudogene. The CDR3 is 12 residues long. The CDR3 sequence: CPADRGTYEQYF. The CDR3 DNA reads as TGTCCCGCGGATAGGGGAACCTACGAGCAGTACTTC.

This chain uses TRBV7-2 with TRBJ1-1, with D tentatively TRBD1 (6 bases). Germline V gene data show CDR1 as SGHTA and CDR2 as FQGNSA. The CDR3 length is 14 residues. V lost 4 bases and J lost 3, with 12 bases in between. The CDR3 spells CASSSQGWDTEAFF. CDR3 DNA: TGTGCCAGCAGCTCACAGGGTTGGGACACTGAAGCTTTCTTT.

The chain carries TRBV28 and TRBJ2-6; tentative D call: TRBD2 (7 bases). This CDR3 spans 17 amino acids. V was pared by 4 bases and J by 6 bases, with 19 bases between. Germline V CDR1 and CDR2: MDHEN, SYDVKM. Here the CDR3 reads CASSSSLGGGLANVLTF. The CDR3 nucleotides read TGTGCCAGCAGTTCGTCGCTAGGGGGGGGTTTGGCCAACGTCCTGACTTTC. The full variable domain, its missing parts supplied by reference TRBV28 and TRBJ2-6, is DVKVTQSSRYLVKRTGEKVFLECVQDMDHENMFWYRQDPGLGLRLIYFSYDVKMKEKGDIPEGYSVSREKKERFSLILESASTNQTSMYLCASSSSLGGGLANVLTFGAGSRLTVL.

V gene TRBV5-6 combines with J gene TRBJ2-7, with 7 bases identical to TRBD1. The CDR3 runs 17 residues. V dropped 4 bases and J dropped 2; count of bases not matched to a gene: 15. Germline CDR1 reads SGHDT; CDR2 reads YYEEEE. CDR3 sequence: CASSQDPGQPRPYEQYF. CDR3 nucleotide sequence: TGTGCCAGCAGCCAAGACCCGGGACAGCCCAGGCCCTACGAGCAGTACTTC. The whole variable domain, filled in from reference TRBV5-6 and TRBJ2-7, reads DAGVTQSPTHLIKTRGQQVTLRCSPKSGHDTVSWYQQALGQGPQFIFQYYEEEERQRGNFPDRFSGHQFPNYSSELNVNALLLGDSALYLCASSQDPGQPRPYEQYFGPGTRLTVT.

The chain is built from TRBV5-4 and TRBJ2-3, with a possible D match to TRBD1 (6 bases). V lost 4 bases, J lost 0 bases, and 15 bases lay in between. Germline values: CDR1 SGHNT, CDR2 YYREEE (reference sequence). The CDR3 spans 16 residues. The CDR3 nucleotides read TGTGCCAGCAGCCCGTCGGGGACACCTAGCACAGATACGCAGTATTTT. Translating it yields CASSPSGTPSTDTQYF.

The table lists this clone with a count of one. This sequence joins TRBV9 and TRBJ2-3; D unresolved. This CDR3 has 15 residues. V lost 0 bases and J 0 bases, leaving 8 bases between the germline ends. Germline V gene sequence: CDR1 SGDLS, CDR2 YYNGEE. In DNA form, the CDR3 reads TGTGCCAGCAGCGTAGAGTGGGCCAGCACAGATACGCAGTATTTT. It specifies CASSVEWASTDTQYF.

This clone occurred a few times. This sequence joins TRBV7-8 and TRBJ1-1; 8 positions agree with TRBD1. The germline V gene has CDR1 SGHVS and CDR2 FQNEAQ. V lost 7 bases, J lost 4 bases, and 5 bases stayed unmatched. CDR3 length equals 13 residues. CDR3 sequence reads: CASIRTGTTEAFF. As DNA, the CDR3 is TGTGCCAGCATCCGGACAGGGACCACTGAAGCTTTCTTT.

The chain employs TRBV4-2 and TRBJ2-7; 13 nucleotides line up with TRBD2. The V segment lost 3 bases and the J segment 4 bases; nucleotides outside the gene matches: 6. CDR1 LGHNA and CDR2 YNFKEQ come from the germline V gene. The CDR3 has 16 amino acids. CDR3 residues: CASSQTSGRTGYEQYF. CDR3 bases: TGTGCCAGCAGCCAGACTAGCGGGAGGACTGGTTACGAGCAGTACTTC.